This T cell receptor beta chain is from a study of T-cell reconstitution after alpha-beta-depleted transplantation in children. Germline CDR1 reads LNHNV; CDR2 reads YYDKDF (reference sequence). The V segment lost 0 bases and the J segment 8 bases; nucleotides outside the gene matches: 7. This CDR3 comprises 15 residues. This sample's TCRbeta library carried unique molecular identifier barcodes. TCRdb fed the PCR reads into MiXCR, producing one record per CDR3 protein. The table includes some 520,000 distinct CDR3 sequences, 32% detected once. This chain links TRBV15 with TRBJ2-4; TRBD2 matches at 7 bases. The origin of this receptor is a human donor who donated a stem cell graft to a child with aplastic anemia. The material sequenced was PBMCs from the stem cell graft donor, taken from the stem cell graft. The CDR3 spells CATSRDVRERDIQYF. In DNA, the CDR3 is TGTGCCACCAGCAGAGACGTGCGGGAGAGGGACATTCAGTACTTC.